This T cell receptor (beta chain) was sequenced for a study of quantifying T cell responses using KT2 cells. Study as a whole: RNA was reverse transcribed with TCR alpha and beta constant-region primers.

Each cDNA got a UMI-containing oligo ligated at its 3' end. First-round PCR used four to five cycles and beta primers RC1.1 and RC1.2 covering TRBC1 and TRBC2. TCRdb processed the UMI-ligation and nested PCR reads anew with MiXCR; each CDR3 protein has one entry. The data hold some 41,000 distinct CDR3 sequences, with approximately 15% observed a single time. Germline CDR1 DFQATT, CDR2 SNEGSKA (reference sequence). The CDR3 has 14 amino acids. V was cut by 6 bases and J by 6 bases, with 18 bases left in between. At least ten counts were recorded for this clonotype. Material for sequencing was PBMCs spiked with cells of the T cell clone KT2. This chain joins TRBV20-1 and TRBJ2-1; no definite D call. This receptor was obtained from a human donor. CDR3 sequence (DNA): TGCAGTGCCGATACTGGATTCTTGGGCAATGAGCAGTTCTTC. Translation gives CSADTGFLGNEQFF.